This TCR beta chain was captured by sequencing in a study of cytotoxic CD8 clonotypes in ibrutinib-treated CLL (dated by TCRdb to about 2021). Looking at the study overall: In this cohort, 15 patients were treatment-naive and fewer than 13 were relapsed/refractory, while 17 to 18 had unmutated IGHV. Responses were partial in around 24 patients and complete in 2; after median approximately 66 months follow-up, approximately 15 stayed in remission and around 12 progressed. Cryopreserved peripheral blood mononuclear cells were collected at three points: before therapy, at response, and at either sustained remission or disease progression. Of the approximately 86 participants in the trial, about two dozen had longitudinal samples available. On average, each sample had 255,043 productive templates and more than 75,000 productive rearrangements. Response samples were taken after a median of about a year on treatment, ranging from about 6 to 40 months. Patients were still on ibrutinib when every remission and progressive disease sample was collected. Results the study describes overall, beyond this receptor: Public clonotypes were rare and either shrank or stayed stable during treatment, and the rise in clonality at ibrutinib response reflected expansion of private clonotypes. Sampling times were not matched between patients in sustained remission and patients whose disease was progressing, and lymph node repertoires were not examined. An increase in clonality was observed at ibrutinib response, with clonality remaining stable during sustained remission and falling back toward baseline at progression. Baseline clonality exceeded that of age-matched healthy donors and correlated strongly with circulating CD8+ T-cell counts.

A MiSeq instrument was used for deep resolution sequencing, which targeted depths ranging from 1 in 1 million up to 1 in 200,000 T cells, with coverage averaging 10x for each clonotype. TCR beta libraries were generated with the immunoSEQ hsTCRB Kit. On the authors' methods: ImmunoSEQ Data Assistant and ImmunoSEQ Analyzer were used for data analysis, and V, D and J genes were assigned according to IMGT definitions. Clonality was computed as one minus normalized Shannon entropy of productive rearrangement frequencies, ranging from 0 to 1. Public clonotype analysis was restricted to overrepresented clonotypes comprising at least 0.05% of each patient's repertoire. Repertoires from approximately 12 age-matched healthy donors in immuneACCESS were used as clonality controls. Not all clones reach the TCRdb copy of this immuneACCESS table, which keeps in-frame sequences only. Checked studies attribute under half of the gap to unresolved V genes and leave the rest unexplained. V and J calls and clone size are as listed in that table; D and trimming were resolved from the DNA. The sample table contains 120,000 to 150,000 clones; only one count was recorded for more than 85% of them. The top ten clonotypes cover under 14% of the sample.

Concerning this clone itself: No cognate antigen has been identified for it. Per-base qualities were not stored, and no clone one base away is much larger.

What this sample's time point label stands for: about twelve months on ibrutinib. Approximately 2 micrograms of genomic DNA were extracted from cryopreserved PBMCs for TCR beta library preparation. Longitudinal blood samples from CLL patients receiving ibrutinib monotherapy were subjected to high-throughput TCR beta sequencing. Patients were enrolled in a phase 2 open-label single-center ibrutinib monotherapy trial. CDR1 MDHEN and CDR2 SYDVKM are derived from the germline V gene. CDR3 length: 20 amino acids, cysteine to phenylalanine. Only CDR3 DNA remains: 60 bases, in frame from the first base. Trimming costs V 5 bases and J 3 bases, and their ends lie 29 bases apart.

This receptor was identified in a human donor with chronic lymphocytic leukemia. Specimen: PBMCs, collected after 12 months of ibrutinib treatment. The V and J segments used are TRBV28 and TRBJ1-5; D gene: possibly TRBD1, on 6 matching bases. For the CDR3, the sequence is CASSLRSLGSDRPNNQPQHF. The sequenced DNA is TGTGCCAGCAGTCTGAGGTCCCTCGGCTCCGACAGGCCAAACAATCAGCCCCAGCATTTT.